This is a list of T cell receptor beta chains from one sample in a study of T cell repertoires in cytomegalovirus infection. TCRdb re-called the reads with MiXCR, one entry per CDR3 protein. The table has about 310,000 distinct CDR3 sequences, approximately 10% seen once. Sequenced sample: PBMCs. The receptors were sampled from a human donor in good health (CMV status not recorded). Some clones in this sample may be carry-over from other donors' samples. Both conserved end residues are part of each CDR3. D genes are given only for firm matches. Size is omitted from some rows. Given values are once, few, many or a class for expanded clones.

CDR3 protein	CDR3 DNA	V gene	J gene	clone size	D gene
CASSHGTPPSYEQYF	TGCGCCAGCTCCCACGGGACACCCCCCTCCTACGAGCAGTACTTC	TRBV5-1	TRBJ2-7	few	-
CSARRLGEGYGYTF	TGCAGTGCTAGACGGCTCGGGGAAGGTTATGGCTACACCTTC	TRBV20-1	TRBJ1-2	many	-
CASSQGPTGGQETQYF	TGCGCCAGCAGCCAAGGTCCAACAGGGGGGCAAGAGACCCAGTACTTC	TRBV4-1	TRBJ2-5	many	TRBD1
CASSQVLAPSTDTQYF	TGCGCCAGCAGCCAAGTTCTGGCACCGAGCACAGATACGCAGTATTTT	TRBV4-1	TRBJ2-3	many	-
CASSIRDSISYEQYF	TGTGCCAGCAGTATCCGGGACAGTATCTCCTACGAGCAGTACTTC	TRBV2	TRBJ2-7	many	TRBD1
CASSFSKLAGGRDTQYF	TGTGCCAGCAGTTTCTCTAAACTAGCGGGGGGCAGAGATACGCAGTATTTT	TRBV27	TRBJ2-3	-	TRBD2
CASSSPGRAEQFF	TGTGCCAGCAGCTCCCCGGGGAGGGCTGAGCAGTTCTTC	TRBV7-2	TRBJ2-1	many	TRBD2
CSVGREQFF	TGCAGCGTGGGGCGTGAGCAGTTCTTC	TRBV29-1	TRBJ2-1	many	-
CASSISGQNNQPQHF	TGTGCCAGCTCAATCTCCGGACAGAACAATCAGCCCCAGCATTTT	TRBV18	TRBJ1-5	-	-
CASSPWRSYEQYF	TGTGCCAGCAGCCCGTGGAGGTCCTACGAGCAGTACTTC	TRBV12-3/TRBV12-4	TRBJ2-7	many	-
CSARDLPLGTDTQYF	TGCAGTGCTAGAGATTTACCACTAGGCACAGATACGCAGTATTTT	TRBV20-1	TRBJ2-3	few	-
CASSVATRGFRLNTGELFF	TGTGCCAGCAGCGTAGCTACAAGGGGGTTTCGTTTGAACACCGGGGAGCTGTTTTTT	TRBV9	TRBJ2-2	-	-
CSVVLAGENEQFF	TGCAGCGTTGTACTAGCGGGGGAGAATGAGCAGTTCTTC	TRBV29-1	TRBJ2-1	many	TRBD2
CASSRVGGTEAFF	TGTGCCAGCAGCCGAGTCGGGGGCACTGAAGCTTTCTTT	TRBV7-6	TRBJ1-1	many	-
CSARRGDTQYF	TGCAGTGCTCGGAGGGGAGATACGCAGTATTTT	TRBV20-1	TRBJ2-3	many	-
CASSLQQGDGYTF	TGTGCCAGCAGCTTACAACAGGGAGATGGCTACACCTTC	TRBV7-2	TRBJ1-2	few	-
CASSRSGGWATGELFF	TGTGCCAGCAGCCGCAGCGGGGGTTGGGCCACCGGGGAGCTGTTTTTT	TRBV12-3/TRBV12-4	TRBJ2-2	-	TRBD2
CASSFVTGGGGEQFF	TGTGCCAGCAGCTTTGTAACAGGGGGAGGAGGTGAGCAGTTCTTC	TRBV7-9	TRBJ2-1	many	TRBD1
CASSQRSGGHNEQFF	TGTGCCAGCAGCCAAAGGTCGGGGGGTCACAATGAGCAGTTCTTC	TRBV4-2	TRBJ2-1	many	TRBD2
CATIPQGSGNTIYF	TGTGCCACCATTCCACAGGGTTCTGGAAACACCATATATTTT	TRBV2	TRBJ1-3	few	-
CASSFPGQGSGELFF	TGTGCCAGCAGTTTCCCGGGACAGGGGTCCGGGGAGCTGTTTTTT	TRBV7-9	TRBJ2-2	many	TRBD1
CASREGQGVTQYF	TGTGCCAGCAGGGAGGGACAGGGGGTGACCCAGTACTTC	TRBV5-6	TRBJ2-5	few	TRBD1
CASSTGTGRYGYTF	TGCGCCAGCAGCACCGGGACAGGGCGCTATGGCTACACCTTC	TRBV5-1	TRBJ1-2	-	TRBD1
CASSDGNRGTYNEQFF	TGTGCCAGCAGTGACGGAAACAGGGGTACCTACAATGAGCAGTTCTTC	TRBV6-4	TRBJ2-1	-	TRBD1
CSVAPRAPYGYTF	TGCAGCGTTGCCCCTAGGGCTCCCTATGGCTACACCTTC	TRBV29-1	TRBJ1-2	-	-
CASSFGYENTEAFF	TGTGCCAGCAGCTTCGGTTATGAGAACACTGAAGCTTTCTTT	TRBV5-6	TRBJ1-1	-	-
CSAEDRGSLNTIYF	TGCAGCGCAGAGGACAGGGGGTCCTTAAACACCATATATTTT	TRBV29-1	TRBJ1-3	-	TRBD1
CASSERGINEQFF	TGTGCCAGCAGTGAGAGGGGGATCAATGAGCAGTTCTTC	TRBV2	TRBJ2-1	-	-